This T cell receptor (beta chain) came from a study of shared clonotypes between healthy human individuals (dated by TCRdb to about 2020). As for the study more broadly: A couple of women and a few men aged 18 to 49 years were included in the cohort. To increase sequencing depth and limit assay-specific biases, different laboratories used diverse techniques to prepare libraries and sequence TCR repertoires. Between about 0.94 and 8.9 billion PBMCs per donor were obtained by leukapheresis. Per donor, three plates each were used for CD4 naive and CD4 memory, two for CD8 naive, and one for CD8 memory. To estimate repertoire size and how much clonotypes are shared between individuals, the study performed deep sequencing of blood TCR repertoires from a few healthy adults. What the research found in general, with its limitations: Compared with non-shared clonotypes, clonotypes shared by all four sorted-subset donors had higher generation probabilities. Rarefaction of sorted-subset datasets indicated incomplete sequencing despite the large sequencing depth. When a few donors were compared, the shared fraction of clonotypes was about 5% for naive CD4, 3.5% for naive CD8, roughly 2.5% for memory CD4, and less than 0.45% for memory CD8. Naive subsets generally had larger estimated clonotype richness than memory subsets. Only blood was sampled, and tissue TCR repertoires likely differ from those in blood. The small number of donors limited the genetic and exposure-history diversity represented. Pairwise subsampling indicated that sequencing depth was expected to affect the degree of clonotype sharing among donors.

Healthy HIV-negative adults with no recently reported acute infections or vaccinations were included as donors. Every donor was a Caucasian adult living in Nashville, Tennessee, USA. CD4+ T cells were enriched by magnetic negative selection, after which naive cells were positively selected on CD45RA and the negative fraction was taken as the memory subset. Blood was collected by leukapheresis, and PBMCs were isolated by Ficoll-Histopaque density gradient centrifugation and then cryopreserved in liquid nitrogen vapor phase. Analytical flow cytometry was used to check the purity and quantity of each magnetically sorted T cell population. Genomic DNA was isolated from each sorted fraction and quantified by UV absorbance on a Nanodrop 2000c. Concerning this clone itself: The antigen it recognizes is unknown. Base qualities are missing; no much larger clone stands one base away. Other DNA sequences of this sample code for an identical CDR3.

Measured from the cysteine to the phenylalanine, the CDR3 is 13 residues long. The sequence is cut down to CDR3 DNA, 39 bases in frame from base 1. CDR1 MNHNS and CDR2 SASEGT are derived from the germline V gene. V and J are truncated by 4 bases and 2 bases respectively, leaving an intervening sequence of 8 bases. Using the deep immunoSEQ assay, TCR CDR3 regions were amplified from genomic DNA by multiplex PCR. For each cell subset, the extracted genomic DNA was distributed evenly across all wells of several immunoSEQ 96-well plates, and each plate served as one replicate. For sorted subsets, roughly 200 ng genomic DNA, equal to 25,000 to 35,000 T cell genomes, was loaded into each replicate PCR. Purified libraries were measured with a Qubit 3.0 fluorometer, size-checked on a Bioanalyzer 2100, and measured again with the KAPA Library Quantification kit. Each immunoSEQ 96-well plate was sequenced on its own single-read 150-cycle Illumina NextSeq 550 flow cell. The original methods were these. Because the immunoSEQ output included only junctional sequences and no quality scores, the filtering could not be the same as the filtering used for full-length reads. To assign V/J genes and CDR3, sequences were annotated using PyIR, a Python wrapper for IgBLAST v1.9, with IMGT germline references. Reads were removed for weak V/J assignments (E-value above 1e-6), missing CDR3, stop codons, out-of-frame junctions, or ambiguous translated residues. V3J clonotypes were defined as sequences sharing an identical inferred V gene, J gene, and CDR3 amino acid sequence. Percentage overlap between repertoires was computed as shared unique clonotypes divided by the size of the smaller repertoire. Repertoire richness was assessed with RTK rarefaction, the Chao1 estimator, and Recon v2.1 estimates of unobserved clonotypes. Generation probabilities were computed with OLGA for all TCRbeta clonotypes obtained by the gDNA method from four donors. TCRdb obtained this table from immuneACCESS and retained in-frame rearrangements with V and J assigned. These tables miss some clones; where compared with another copy, unresolved V genes account for less than half of the shortfall, and the remainder is unexplained. The V and J calls and clone size are taken from that table; D and trimming were inferred from the DNA. For this sample the table gives 1,500,000 or so clones, of which roughly 97% were detected only once. Approximately 1% of the sample goes to the ten largest clones.

The sequenced sample consisted of naive CD4+ T cells sorted from blood. The cell subset or site label for this specimen denotes: CD45RA+ positively selected. The chain joins TRBV6-1 to TRBJ1-1, with no D gene named confidently. The sequence derives from a man aged 25 to 40 in good health. The sequenced DNA is TGTGCCAGCAGTGGGACGGTAAACACTGAAGCTTTCTTT. This is translated as CASSGTVNTEAFF.